This is a list of T cell receptor beta chains from one sample in a study of blood T cell repertoires in COVID-19. Assay used: immunoSEQ multiplex PCR; TCRdb lists only in-frame clones, some missing. This table holds some 150,000 clones, 75% to 85% found once. The sequencing input was peripheral blood. These receptors were taken from a woman aged 45-65 years in a cohort sampled during active or convalescent COVID-19. Each CDR3 is given with its conserved first and last residue. D genes are given only for firm matches. Some rows have no size entry. The others give once, few or many, or a class for an expanded clone.

>TRBJ2-3|.|TRBV5-1|TRBD2
CASTERTSGGRTDTQYF
TGCGCCAGCACGGAAAGGACTAGCGGGGGCCGCACAGATACGCAGTATTTT
>TRBJ1-1|once|TRBV6-5|.
CASSYSDRNEAFF
TGTGCCAGCAGTTACAGTGACAGGAATGAAGCTTTCTTT
>TRBJ2-1|.|TRBV3-1/TRBV3-2|.
CASSQDQRGQFF
TGTGCCAGCAGCCAAGATCAACGAGGGCAGTTCTTC
>TRBJ2-7|.|TRBV6-5|.
CASSPDRFEQYF
TGTGCCAGCAGTCCCGACAGGTTCGAGCAGTACTTC
>TRBJ2-3|.|TRBV6-4|TRBD2
CASSDSTSGDTQYF
TGTGCCAGCAGTGACTCGACTAGCGGAGATACGCAGTATTTT
>TRBJ2-4|.|TRBV19|TRBD1
CASSIDPGQGAAKNIQYF
TGTGCCAGTAGTATAGATCCAGGACAGGGAGCCGCCAAAAACATTCAGTACTTC
>TRBJ1-1|.|TRBV7-9|TRBD1
CASIRSSWTGGAGTEAFF
TGTGCCAGCATCCGGTCATCATGGACAGGGGGCGCTGGGACTGAAGCTTTCTTT
>TRBJ2-7|.|TRBV10-3|.
CAISESLDRLQYF
TGTGCCATCAGTGAGTCGCTCGACAGACTGCAGTACTTC
>TRBJ2-5|.|TRBV19|.
CASSMRRVQETQYF
TGTGCCAGTAGTATGAGGAGGGTCCAAGAGACCCAGTACTTC
>TRBJ1-2|.|TRBV7-9|TRBD1
CASSFSGTGGDHRYGYTF
TGTGCCAGCAGCTTCTCCGGGACAGGGGGCGATCATCGCTATGGCTACACCTTC
>TRBJ1-2|once|TRBV5-5|.
CASSPGQGNYGYTF
TGTGCCAGCAGCCCGGGTCAGGGGAACTATGGCTACACCTTC
>TRBJ1-4|.|TRBV15|.
CATSTQTGLYEKLFF
TGTGCCACCAGCACCCAGACAGGCCTCTATGAAAAACTGTTTTTT
>TRBJ1-2|.|TRBV10-3|TRBD1
CAIFPGQGPLLDGYTF
TGTGCCATCTTCCCGGGACAGGGTCCTTTGTTGGATGGCTACACCTTC
>TRBJ2-7|.|TRBV5-5|TRBD1
CASSLWDRDYEQYF
TGTGCCAGCAGCTTATGGGACAGGGACTACGAGCAGTACTTC
>TRBJ2-7|.|TRBV7-6|.
CASSLGPTGGYEQYF
TGTGCCAGCAGCTTAGGGCCAACGGGCGGGTACGAGCAGTACTTC
>TRBJ2-2|once|TRBV11-3|.
CASSFGLTGLTGELFF
TGTGCCAGCAGCTTTGGCCTCACAGGGCTTACCGGGGAGCTGTTTTTT
>TRBJ2-5|.|TRBV12-3/TRBV12-4|TRBD1
CASRQGWETQYF
TGTGCCAGCAGACAGGGGTGGGAGACCCAGTACTTC
>TRBJ1-1|once|TRBV10-1|.
CASSESREGVYRFGAFF
TGCGCCAGCAGTGAATCCCGTGAGGGAGTCTACCGCTTTGGAGCTTTCTTT
>TRBJ1-2|.|TRBV3-1/TRBV3-2|.
CASSLQGYGYTF
TGTGCCAGCAGCCTACAGGGCTATGGCTACACCTTC